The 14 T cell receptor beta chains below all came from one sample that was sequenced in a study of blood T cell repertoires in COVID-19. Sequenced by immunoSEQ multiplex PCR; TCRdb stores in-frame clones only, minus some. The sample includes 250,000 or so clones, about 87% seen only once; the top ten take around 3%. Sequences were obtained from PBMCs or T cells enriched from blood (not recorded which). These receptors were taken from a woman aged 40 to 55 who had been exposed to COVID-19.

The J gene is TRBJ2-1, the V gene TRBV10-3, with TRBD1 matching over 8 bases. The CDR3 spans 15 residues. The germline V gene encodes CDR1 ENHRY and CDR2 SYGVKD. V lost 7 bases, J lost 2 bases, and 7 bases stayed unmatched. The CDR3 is CAITAQQGAYNEQFF. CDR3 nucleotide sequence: TGTGCCATCACCGCCCAACAGGGGGCCTACAATGAGCAGTTCTTC.

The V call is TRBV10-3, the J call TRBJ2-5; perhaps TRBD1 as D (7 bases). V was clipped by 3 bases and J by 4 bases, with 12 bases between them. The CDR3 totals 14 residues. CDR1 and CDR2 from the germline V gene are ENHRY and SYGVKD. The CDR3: CAISDGQGGETQYF. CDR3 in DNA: TGTGCCATCAGTGACGGGCAGGGGGGAGAGACCCAGTACTTC.

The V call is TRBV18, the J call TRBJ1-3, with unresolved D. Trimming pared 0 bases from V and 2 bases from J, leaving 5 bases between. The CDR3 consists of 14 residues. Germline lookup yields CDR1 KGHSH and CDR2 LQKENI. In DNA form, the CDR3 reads TGTGCCAGCTCACCACCCCCGGCTGGAAACACCATATATTTT. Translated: CASSPPPAGNTIYF.

The CDR3 region is CASKDRGYSNQPQHF. Here the CDR3 DNA reads TGTGCCAGCAAGGACAGGGGATATAGCAATCAGCCCCAGCATTTT. The chain has TRBV2 and TRBJ1-5; 9 nucleotides line up with TRBD1. This CDR3 comprises 15 residues. After removal of 7 bases from V and 0 bases from J, the junction contained 4 bases not matched to a gene. Germline CDR1 and CDR2: SNHLY and FYNNEI. Full variable domain (rest looked up from reference TRBV2 and TRBJ1-5): EPEVTQTPSHQVTQMGQEVILRCVPISNHLYFYWYRQILGQKVEFLVSFYNNEISEKSEIFDDQFSVERPDGSNFTLKIRSTKLEDSAMYFCASKDRGYSNQPQHFGDGTRLSIL.

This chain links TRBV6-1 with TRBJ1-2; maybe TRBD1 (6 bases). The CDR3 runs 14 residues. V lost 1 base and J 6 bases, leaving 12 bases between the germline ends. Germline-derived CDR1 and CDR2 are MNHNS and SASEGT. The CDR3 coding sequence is TGTGCCAGCAGTGAAGACAGGGTGCGGCATGGCTACACCTTC. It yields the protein CASSEDRVRHGYTF.

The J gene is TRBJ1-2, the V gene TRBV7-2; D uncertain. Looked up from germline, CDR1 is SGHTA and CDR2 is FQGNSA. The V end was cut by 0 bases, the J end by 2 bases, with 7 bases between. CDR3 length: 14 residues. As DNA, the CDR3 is TGTGCCAGCAGCTTAGCGCACACCAACTATGGCTACACCTTC. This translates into CASSLAHTNYGYTF.

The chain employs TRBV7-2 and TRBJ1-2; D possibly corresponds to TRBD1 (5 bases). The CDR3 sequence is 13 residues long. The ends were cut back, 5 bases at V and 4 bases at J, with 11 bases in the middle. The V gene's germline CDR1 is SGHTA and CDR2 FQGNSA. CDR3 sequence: CASSRDRLYGYTF. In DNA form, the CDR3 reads TGTGCCAGCAGCCGAGACAGACTCTATGGCTACACCTTC.

The CDR3 DNA reads as TGTGCCAGCAGCCAAGGGTCTAGCGGGAAGAGCGTAGATACGCAGTATTTT. Encoded protein: CASSQGSSGKSVDTQYF. The V gene is TRBV14, the J gene TRBJ2-3, with 9 bases aligning to TRBD2. CDR1 and CDR2 from the germline V gene are SGHDN and FVKESK. Trimming removed 1 base from V and 5 bases from J; junction bases left unmatched: 10. The CDR3 is 17 amino acids.

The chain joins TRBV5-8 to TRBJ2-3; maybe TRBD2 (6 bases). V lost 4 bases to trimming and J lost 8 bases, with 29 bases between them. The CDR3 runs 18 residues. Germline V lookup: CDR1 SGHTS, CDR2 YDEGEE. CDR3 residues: CASSPGTTSPVAAGTQYF. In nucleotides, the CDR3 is TGTGCCAGCAGCCCCGGGACGACTAGTCCCGTTGCGGCAGGTACGCAGTATTTT.

CDR3 in amino acids: CASSKPPQGAYEQYV. In nucleotides, the CDR3 is TGTGCCAGCAGTAAACCCCCGCAGGGGGCTTACGAGCAGTACGTC. The chain couples TRBV6-6 to TRBJ2-7, with 8 bases matching TRBD1. V lost 5 bases and J lost 4; bases outside the gene matches: 10. Germline CDR1 and CDR2: MNHNY and SVGAGI (reference sequence). This CDR3 contains 15 residues.

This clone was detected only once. As DNA, the CDR3 is TGTGCCAGCAGTTACCGGGACACCGATCAGCCCCAGCATTTT. As protein: CASSYRDTDQPQHF. This chain joins TRBV6-5 and TRBJ1-5, with D perhaps TRBD1 (6 bases). The CDR3 spans 14 residues. Germline-derived CDR1 and CDR2 are MNHEY and SVGAGI. The V and J ends lost 2 bases and 5 bases respectively, with 10 bases between them.

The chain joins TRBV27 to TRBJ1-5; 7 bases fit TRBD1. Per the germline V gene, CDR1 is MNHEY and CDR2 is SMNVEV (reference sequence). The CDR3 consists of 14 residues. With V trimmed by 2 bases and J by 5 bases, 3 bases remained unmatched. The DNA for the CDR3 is TGTGCCAGCAGTTTACGAGGGGGCGATCAGCCCCAGCATTTT. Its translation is CASSLRGGDQPQHF.

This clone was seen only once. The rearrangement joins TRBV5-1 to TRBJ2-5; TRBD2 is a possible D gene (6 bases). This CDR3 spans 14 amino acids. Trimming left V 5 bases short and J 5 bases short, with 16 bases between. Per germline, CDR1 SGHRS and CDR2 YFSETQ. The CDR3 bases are TGCGCCAGCAGACTAGCTACTACTTCGGAGACCCAGTACTTC. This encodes CASRLATTSETQYF. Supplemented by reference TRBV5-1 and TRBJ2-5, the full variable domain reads KAGVTQTPRYLIKTRGQQVTLSCSPISGHRSVSWYQQTPGQGLQFLFEYFSETQRNKGNFPGRFSGRQFSNSRSEMNVSTLELGDSALYLCASRLATTSETQYFGPGTRLLVL.

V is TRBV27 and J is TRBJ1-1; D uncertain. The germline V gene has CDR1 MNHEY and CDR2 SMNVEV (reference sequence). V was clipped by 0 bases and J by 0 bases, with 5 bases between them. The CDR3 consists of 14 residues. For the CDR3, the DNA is TGTGCCAGCAGTTTATCGAGAGTGAACACTGAAGCTTTCTTT. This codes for CASSLSRVNTEAFF.